Presented here are 32 T cell receptor beta chains from one specimen sequenced in a study of immune evolution from preneoplasia to lung adenocarcinoma. Assay used: immunoSEQ multiplex PCR; TCRdb lists only in-frame clones, some missing. Of 8,000 or so clones in the sample, around 73% were seen once. The sample was FFPE minimally invasive lung adenocarcinoma tissue. These receptors originate from an older donor with lung adenocarcinoma.

This sequence joins TRBV30 and TRBJ1-6; D not resolved. Trimming cost V 3 bases and J 7 bases, with 7 bases left between them. The CDR3 spans 12 residues. Germline loops: CDR1 GTSNPN, CDR2 SVGIG (reference sequence). The CDR3 reads CAWRDGNSPLHF. CDR3 bases: TGTGCCTGGAGGGACGGGAATTCACCCCTCCACTTT.

V usage is TRBV5-4 and J usage is TRBJ1-1; D ambiguous. This CDR3 is 13 amino acids long. The germline V and J ends were trimmed by 1 base and 1 base, with 5 bases remaining between them. Germline values: CDR1 SGHNT, CDR2 YYREEE (reference sequence). CDR3 bases: TGTGCCAGCAGCTTGAGCAGGAACACTGAAGCTTTCTTT. This sequence encodes CASSLSRNTEAFF.

The J gene is TRBJ1-1, the V gene TRBV28; D perhaps matches TRBD1 (6 bases). Germline V gives CDR1 MDHEN, CDR2 SYDVKM. The ends were cut back, 3 bases at V and 3 bases at J, with 23 bases in the middle. This CDR3 contains 18 residues. The CDR3 nucleotides are TGTGCCAGCAGTTTGGGGCAGGGGCGTAACCTCGCGGACACTGAAGCTTTCTTT. It translates to CASSLGQGRNLADTEAFF. Filled out from reference TRBV28 and TRBJ1-1, the complete variable domain reads DVKVTQSSRYLVKRTGEKVFLECVQDMDHENMFWYRQDPGLGLRLIYFSYDVKMKEKGDIPEGYSVSREKKERFSLILESASTNQTSMYLCASSLGQGRNLADTEAFFGQGTRLTVV.

This chain uses TRBV15 with TRBJ2-5; tentatively, D is TRBD1 (6 bases). CDR1 is LNHNV and CDR2 is YYDKDF in the germline V gene (reference sequence). The CDR3 loop spans 15 amino acids. Trimming removed 3 bases at V and 2 bases at J, with 13 bases between. This CDR3 is CATSSWQGRQETQYF. CDR3 in DNA: TGTGCCACCAGCAGCTGGCAGGGGCGACAAGAGACCCAGTACTTC.

This clone has just a few counts. The rearrangement uses TRBV18 and TRBJ2-4; D remains unclear. The CDR3 is made up of 13 amino acids. The germline CDR1 and CDR2 sequences are KGHSH and LQKENI. V lost 0 bases, J lost 8 bases, and 8 bases lay in between. The CDR3: CASSPPASHIQYF. CDR3 DNA sequence: TGTGCCAGCTCACCACCGGCAAGCCACATTCAGTACTTC.

This clone turned up a few times. V usage is TRBV19 and J usage is TRBJ2-5; D is perhaps TRBD2 (5 bases). The V gene's germline CDR1 is LNHDA and CDR2 SQIVND (reference sequence). Trimming cost V 10 bases and J 7 bases, with 19 bases left between them. The CDR3 consists of 13 residues. This CDR3 is CATRPDSAGTQYF. The DNA of the CDR3 is TGTGCCACCCGTCCGGACTCAGCCGGGACCCAGTACTTC.

Turning to this clone: A read error may account for a junction end that differs from germline. The chain couples TRBV28 to TRBJ2-7; 14 bases map to TRBD2. Germline CDR1 is MDHEN and CDR2 is SYDVKM. CDR3 length equals 19 residues. DNA of the CDR3: TGTGCCAGCAGTCCGCGACCCGGGACTAGCGGGAGATCTCCCCACGATCAGTACTTC. Its translation is CASSPRPGTSGRSPHDQYF.

CDR3 coding DNA: TGTGCCTGGAGGAGCCAGAAAGGGGAAAAACTGTTTTTT. Translation: CAWRSQKGEKLFF. The chain recombines TRBV30 with TRBJ1-4; D unresolved. This CDR3 has 13 residues. Germline CDR1 GTSNPN, CDR2 SVGIG (reference sequence). V was pared by 3 bases and J by 8 bases, with 13 bases between. The whole variable domain, filled in from reference TRBV30 and TRBJ1-4, reads SQTIHQWPATLVQPVGSPLSLECTVEGTSNPNLYWYRQAAGRGLQLLFYSVGIGQISSEVPQNLSASRPQDRQFILSSKKLLLSDSGFYLCAWRSQKGEKLFFGSGTQLSVL.

This sequence joins TRBV5-6 and TRBJ2-6, with unresolved D. This CDR3 has 16 residues. The V end was cut by 0 bases, the J end by 0 bases, with 7 bases between. CDR1 and CDR2 (germline): SGHDT, YYEEEE. For the CDR3, the DNA is TGTGCCAGCAGCTTGGACGGCCTCTCTGGGGCCAACGTCCTGACTTTC. Amino acid sequence: CASSLDGLSGANVLTF.

The gene calls are TRBV5-1 and TRBJ1-1; 10 bases fit TRBD1. CDR1 and CDR2 (germline): SGHRS, YFSETQ. J was trimmed by 3 bases and V by 0 bases; bases with no gene match: 2. The CDR3 consists of 15 residues. CDR3: CASSLEGQGYTEAFF. CDR3 nucleotides: TGCGCCAGCAGCTTGGAGGGACAGGGGTACACTGAAGCTTTCTTT.

This clone has more than one count but fewer than ten. In the same sample, other DNA sequences code for this CDR3. The rearrangement links TRBV5-4 to TRBJ2-1; 9 bases line up with TRBD1. The CDR3 consists of 15 residues. J gave up 6 bases and V 4 bases, and 8 bases lay outside the gene matches. CDR1 SGHNT and CDR2 YYREEE come from the germline V gene (reference sequence). The CDR3 sequence: CASSLGGQGRNEQFF. DNA for the CDR3: TGTGCCAGCAGCCTGGGGGGACAGGGCCGCAATGAGCAGTTCTTC.

The chain's CDR3 is CASSLSSGPSYEQYF. The DNA of the CDR3 is TGTGCCAGCAGCTTATCTAGCGGGCCGTCCTACGAGCAGTACTTC. This chain uses TRBV7-2 with TRBJ2-5; TRBD2 matches 8 bases. The J call may be incorrect, as the DNA end agrees better with TRBJ2-7. Looked up from germline, CDR1 is SGHTA and CDR2 is FQGNSA. CDR3 size: 15 residues.

This chain uses TRBV10-3 with TRBJ2-1; no reliable D call. The CDR3 has 14 amino acids. Per germline, CDR1 ENHRY and CDR2 SYGVKD. Trimming took 6 bases from V and 7 from J, leaving 16 bases between them. Here the CDR3 reads CAISLDTSGNEQFF. CDR3 coding DNA: TGTGCCATCAGCCTCGACACATCCGGAAATGAGCAGTTCTTC.

This clone was recorded a few times. The chain links TRBV30 to TRBJ1-1; D is ambiguous. Germline CDR1 GTSNPN, CDR2 SVGIG (reference sequence). Between the trimmed V and J ends, which lost 5 bases and 0 bases, there was a span of 22 bases. This CDR3 spans 17 amino acids. Here the CDR3 reads CAWEPPGALTLNTEAFF. CDR3 bases: TGTGCCTGGGAACCGCCAGGCGCCCTAACCTTGAACACTGAAGCTTTCTTT.

The V and J genes are TRBV5-1 and TRBJ1-1; D is undetermined. Looked up from germline, CDR1 is SGHRS and CDR2 is YFSETQ. V was shortened by 0 bases and J by 1 base, with 7 bases between the two germline ends. The CDR3 has 14 amino acids. The CDR3 spells CASSLEAANTEAFF. CDR3 coding DNA: TGCGCCAGCAGCTTGGAGGCAGCGAACACTGAAGCTTTCTTT.

Turning to this clone: One end of the junction is discordant with germline, which a read error may explain. This chain links TRBV28 with TRBJ2-1; possible D gene TRBD1, 5 bases. The CDR3 has 13 amino acids. Germline V gives CDR1 MDHEN, CDR2 SYDVKM. The chain's CDR3 is CASRRGRGDEQFF. CDR3 DNA sequence: TGTGCAAGCAGAAGAGGAAGGGGCGATGAGCAGTTCTTC.

The V and J genes are TRBV19 and TRBJ1-5, with TRBD1 matching over 11 bases. V gave up 7 bases and J gave up 5 bases; unmatched junction bases: 7. CDR1 and CDR2 (germline): LNHDA, SQIVND (reference sequence). The CDR3 sequence is 15 residues long. The CDR3 DNA follows: TGTGCCAGTAATAGGACAGGGGGCTTAGATCAGCCCCAGCATTTT. It yields the protein CASNRTGGLDQPQHF.

The rearrangement uses TRBV6-1 and TRBJ2-1; 14 positions match TRBD2. This CDR3 region has 15 residues. Unmatched junction bases numbered 7, after V lost 6 bases and J lost 9 bases. Per germline, CDR1 MNHNS and CDR2 SASEGT. The CDR3 bases are TGTGCCAGCAGCCCGGGACTAGCGGGAGCAGGTGAGCAGTTCTTC. Translation gives CASSPGLAGAGEQFF.

This rearrangement joins TRBV5-1 to TRBJ2-3; 8 nucleotides match TRBD2. V lost 6 bases, J lost 8 bases, and 11 bases stayed unmatched. This CDR3 region has 14 residues. Germline loops: CDR1 SGHRS, CDR2 YFSETQ. CDR3 in DNA: TGCGCCAGCATCCAGGAAGCGGGAGTAGGTACGCAGTATTTT. Protein product: CASIQEAGVGTQYF.

The gene calls are TRBV6-6 and TRBJ2-1; no reliable D call. Germline V gene data show CDR1 as MNHNY and CDR2 as SVGAGI (reference sequence). The length of the CDR3 is 16 residues. V lost 6 bases and J 5 bases, leaving 20 bases between the germline ends. CDR3 loop: CASSRSRLLVNNEQFF. The CDR3 bases are TGTGCCAGCAGCCGCTCCCGTTTGCTCGTGAACAATGAGCAGTTCTTC.

V and J are TRBV11-2 and TRBJ2-3, with D uncertain. Germline V CDR1 and CDR2: SGHAT, FQNNGV. V dropped 6 bases and J dropped 0 bases, with 4 bases sitting between them. The CDR3 is 12 residues long. The CDR3 sequence is CASRLSTDTQYF. The CDR3 DNA reads as TGTGCCAGCAGACTCAGCACAGATACGCAGTATTTT.

The V and J genes are TRBV19 and TRBJ1-5; tentatively, D is TRBD1 (6 bases). The CDR3 length is 15 residues. The V gene lost 0 bases and the J gene lost 6 bases, with 12 bases spanning the gap. Looked up from germline, CDR1 is LNHDA and CDR2 is SQIVND (reference sequence). The CDR3 nucleotides read TGTGCCAGTAGTATAGAAACAGGGCTGGGTCAGCCCCAGCATTTT. As protein: CASSIETGLGQPQHF.

The table lists this clone with a few counts. The CDR3 sequence is CASSPRMASSTDTQYF. In nucleotides, the CDR3 is TGTGCCAGCAGCCCGCGTATGGCGTCTTCCACAGATACGCAGTATTTT. The V gene is TRBV9, the J gene TRBJ2-3; no firm D call. This CDR3 has 16 residues. Germline V gene lookup returns CDR1 SGDLS and CDR2 YYNGEE. V lost 4 bases and J 2 bases, leaving 17 bases between the germline ends.

This clone was seen a handful of times. CDR3 amino acids: CASSLEGIGEQYF. The CDR3 DNA follows: TGTGCCAGCAGCTTAGAGGGAATTGGCGAGCAGTACTTC. This chain connects TRBV7-9 to TRBJ2-7; no clear D gene. This CDR3 has 13 amino acids. V dropped 1 base and J dropped 6 bases, with 10 bases sitting between them. Germline assignment: CDR1 SEHNR and CDR2 FQNEAQ (reference sequence).

V and J are TRBV7-6 and TRBJ1-1; D remains unclear. This CDR3 has 13 amino acids. Per germline, CDR1 SGHVS and CDR2 FNYEAQ. V was cut by 5 bases and J by 0 bases, with 7 bases left in between. The CDR3 protein is CASSLSLNTEAFF. In DNA form, the CDR3 reads TGTGCCAGCAGCCTTAGTTTGAACACTGAAGCTTTCTTT.

The chain combines TRBV6-6 with TRBJ2-1; 13 nucleotides match TRBD2. In germline, CDR1 is MNHNY, CDR2 SVGAGI (reference sequence). Trimming removed 6 bases from V and 1 base from J; junction bases left unmatched: 3. The CDR3 runs 16 residues. Written as DNA, the CDR3 is TGTGCCAGCAGACGGACTAGCGGGAGATCCTACAATGAGCAGTTCTTC. It translates to CASRRTSGRSYNEQFF.

The chain links TRBV19 to TRBJ1-1, with 7 positions matching TRBD1. The CDR3 consists of 14 residues. Unmatched junction bases numbered 9, after V lost 4 bases and J lost 7 bases. Germline CDR1 LNHDA, CDR2 SQIVND (reference sequence). This CDR3 reads CASSKGGQSFEAFF. The CDR3 DNA follows: TGTGCCAGTAGTAAAGGGGGCCAGTCTTTTGAAGCTTTCTTT. The variable domain in full, completed from reference TRBV19 and TRBJ1-1, reads DGGITQSPKYLFRKEGQNVTLSCEQNLNHDAMYWYRQDPGQGLRLIYYSQIVNDFQKGDIAEGYSVSREKKESFPLTVTSAQKNPTAFYLCASSKGGQSFEAFFGQGTRLTVV.

J is TRBJ1-1 and V is TRBV30; D is undetermined. The CDR3 loop spans 13 amino acids. Trimming removed 1 base from V and 1 base from J, with 7 bases in between. Germline V gives CDR1 GTSNPN, CDR2 SVGIG (reference sequence). The CDR3: CAWSAGWNTEAFF. The CDR3 DNA reads TGTGCCTGGAGTGCTGGGTGGAACACTGAAGCTTTCTTT. Combining the CDR3 with reference TRBV30 and TRBJ1-1 gives the whole variable domain SQTIHQWPATLVQPVGSPLSLECTVEGTSNPNLYWYRQAAGRGLQLLFYSVGIGQISSEVPQNLSASRPQDRQFILSSKKLLLSDSGFYLCAWSAGWNTEAFFGQGTRLTVV.

The chain is built from TRBV9 and TRBJ2-1; 8 nucleotides align to TRBD1. V was clipped by 2 bases and J by 4 bases; unmatched bases: 5. The CDR3 extends over 15 amino acids. The germline CDR1 and CDR2 sequences are SGDLS and YYNGEE. CDR3 bases: TGTGCCAGCAGCGTCCGGGACAGGCAATACAATGAGCAGTTCTTC. Amino acids: CASSVRDRQYNEQFF.

The CDR3 reads CASSFPDEQYF. The CDR3 DNA follows: TGTGCCAGCAGTTTCCCGGACGAGCAGTACTTC. The chain joins TRBV6-6 to TRBJ2-7; D ambiguous. CDR1 and CDR2 from the germline V gene are MNHNY and SVGAGI (reference sequence). V was trimmed by 4 bases and J by 5 bases, leaving 6 bases between them. There are 11 residues in the CDR3.

The genes are TRBV7-9 and TRBJ1-1, with D hard to call. V was shortened by 5 bases and J by 0 bases, with 16 bases between the two germline ends. The CDR3 runs 16 residues. Looked up from germline, CDR1 is SEHNR and CDR2 is FQNEAQ (reference sequence). The CDR3 sequence: CASSPKTATVNTEAFF. The CDR3, as DNA: TGTGCCAGCAGCCCTAAGACCGCGACGGTGAACACTGAAGCTTTCTTT.

The chain recombines TRBV9 with TRBJ2-1; 9 bases fit TRBD1. Germline CDR1 reads SGDLS; CDR2 reads YYNGEE. The CDR3 extends over 15 amino acids. J was trimmed by 7 bases and V by 0 bases; bases with no gene match: 5. In DNA, the CDR3 is TGTGCCAGCAGCGTAGGTGGGACAGGGAGGAATGAGCAGTTCTTC. The encoded protein is CASSVGGTGRNEQFF.